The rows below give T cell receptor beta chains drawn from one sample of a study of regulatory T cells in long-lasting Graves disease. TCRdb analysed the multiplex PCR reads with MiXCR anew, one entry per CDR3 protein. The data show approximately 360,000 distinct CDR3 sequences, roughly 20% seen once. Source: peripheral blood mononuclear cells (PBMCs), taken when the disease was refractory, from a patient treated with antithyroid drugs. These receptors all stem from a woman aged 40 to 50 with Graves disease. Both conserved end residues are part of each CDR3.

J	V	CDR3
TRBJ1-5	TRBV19	CASSNGQLNQPQHF
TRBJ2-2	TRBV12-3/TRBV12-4	CASSGRSGELFF
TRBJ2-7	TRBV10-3	CAANPDSFSYEQYF
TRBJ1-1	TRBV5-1	CASSLGLGVEAFF
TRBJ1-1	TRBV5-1	CASSLVGAQAEAFF
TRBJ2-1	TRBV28	CASRLAGIYNEQFF
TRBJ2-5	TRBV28	CASSGAGGWETQYF
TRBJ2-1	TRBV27	CASSNAGTSGRHEQFF
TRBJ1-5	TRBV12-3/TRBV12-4	CASSMNSDGYSNQPQHF
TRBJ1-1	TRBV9	CASSRSGTGGSGAFF
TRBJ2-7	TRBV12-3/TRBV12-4	CASSLSHCEQYF
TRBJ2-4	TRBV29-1	CSVVGGLAKNIQYF
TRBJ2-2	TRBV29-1	CSVTGTSGRGANTGELFF
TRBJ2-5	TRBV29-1	CSVGQGAETQYF
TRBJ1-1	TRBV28	CASTPSILNTEAFF
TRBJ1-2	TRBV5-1	CASSLETGLYGYTF
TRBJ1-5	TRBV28	CASTNAPGGGNQPQHF
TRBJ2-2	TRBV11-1	CASSLPGQFITGELFF